The 2 T cell receptor beta chains reported below all come from one sample, sequenced in a study of CD4 T cells in relation to SARS-CoV-2 and coronaviruses. Sequencing used immunoSEQ multiplex PCR; TCRdb keeps in-frame clones, though not all of them. The table shows about 37,000 clones, with 88% occurring only once. What was sequenced was memory CD4+ T cells from PBMCs. The source of these receptors is an adult with COVID-19.

This clone was picked up one time. An end of the junction differs from the germline gene, which may be a read error. The chain carries TRBV6-5 and TRBJ2-7, with TRBD1 identical over 10 bases. Germline values: CDR1 MNHEY, CDR2 SVGAGI. This CDR3 region has 14 residues. CDR3 sequence: CASKQPGQGSSWDF. CDR3 bases: TGTGCCAGCAAGCAACCGGGACAGGGGTCCTCTTGGGACTTC.

This sequence joins TRBV3-1 (or the pseudogene TRBV3-2) and TRBJ2-3; 9 bases fit TRBD2. V shed 0 bases, J shed 0 bases, and the junction held 7 bases outside the gene matches. The CDR3 is 18 residues long. Looked up from germline, CDR1 is LGHDT and CDR2 is YNNKEL (reference sequence). The CDR3: CASSQDVLAGLSTDTQYF. In DNA form, the CDR3 reads TGTGCCAGCAGCCAAGATGTACTAGCGGGCCTTAGCACAGATACGCAGTATTTT.